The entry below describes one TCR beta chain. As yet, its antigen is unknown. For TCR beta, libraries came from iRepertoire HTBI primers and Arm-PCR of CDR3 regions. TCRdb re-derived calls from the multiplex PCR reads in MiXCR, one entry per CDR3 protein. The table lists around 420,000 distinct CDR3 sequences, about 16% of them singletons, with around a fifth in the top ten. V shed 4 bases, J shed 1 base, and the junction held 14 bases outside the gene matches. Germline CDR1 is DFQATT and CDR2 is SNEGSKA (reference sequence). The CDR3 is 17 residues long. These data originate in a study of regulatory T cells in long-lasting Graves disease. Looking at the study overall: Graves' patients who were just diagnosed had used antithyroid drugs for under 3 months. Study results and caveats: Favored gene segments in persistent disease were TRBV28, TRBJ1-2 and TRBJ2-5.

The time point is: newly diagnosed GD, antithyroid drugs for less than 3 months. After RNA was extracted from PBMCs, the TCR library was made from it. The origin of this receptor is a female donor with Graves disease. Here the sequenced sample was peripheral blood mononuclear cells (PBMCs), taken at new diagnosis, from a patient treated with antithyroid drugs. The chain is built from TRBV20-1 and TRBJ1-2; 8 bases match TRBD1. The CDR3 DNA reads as TGCAGTGCTATCCCAAGGACAGGGCCTAAAATTAACTATGGCTACACCTTC. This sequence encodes CSAIPRTGPKINYGYTF.